The 9 T cell receptor beta chains given below trace back to one sample, sequenced in a study of cytomegalovirus exposure and HLA in healthy donors. The PCR contained 60 Vbeta and 13 Jbeta primers. The repertoire was sequenced with immunoSEQ multiplex PCR; TCRdb's copy has only in-frame clones and lacks some. Of around 120,000 clones listed, 75% to 85% were seen once; the top ten hold about 9.1%. The specimen sequenced was PBMCs. The receptors come from a woman between 45 and 65 years old in good health and CMV-seropositive.

The gene calls are TRBV7-2 and TRBJ2-7; D call uncertain. Trimming pared 3 bases from V and 2 bases from J, leaving 11 bases between. The V gene's germline CDR1 is SGHTA and CDR2 FQGNSA. CDR3 length equals 14 residues. In DNA, the CDR3 is TGTGCCAGCAGCTTGAACGGAGCAGCCTACGAGCAGTACTTC. It specifies CASSLNGAAYEQYF.

The table lists this clone with a few counts. This chain links TRBV7-8 with TRBJ2-3; unclear D gene. The CDR3 extends over 12 amino acids. Germline CDR1 is SGHVS and CDR2 is FQNEAQ. V lost 6 bases to trimming and J lost 0 bases, with 4 bases between them. The CDR3 loop is CASSLSTDTQYF. As DNA, the CDR3 is TGTGCCAGCAGTCTCAGCACAGATACGCAGTATTTT.

The chain carries TRBV4-3 and TRBJ2-1; no reliable D call. This CDR3 region has 14 residues. CDR1 is LGHNA, CDR2 YSLEER, per germline. Trimming left V 1 base short and J 2 bases short, with 6 bases between. CDR3 sequence reads: CASSQVLTYNEQFF. The CDR3 region has the DNA TGCGCCAGCAGCCAAGTACTAACCTACAATGAGCAGTTCTTC.

CDR3 residues: CASSELGGYSNQPQHF. DNA for the CDR3: TGTGCCAGCAGTGAACTCGGGGGGTATAGCAATCAGCCCCAGCATTTT. The chain recombines TRBV6-1 with TRBJ1-5, with a possible D match to TRBD1 (5 bases). Germline V gene sequence: CDR1 MNHNS, CDR2 SASEGT. V lost 2 bases and J 0 bases, leaving 11 bases between the germline ends. The CDR3 consists of 16 residues.

This clone was found once. The chain has TRBV11-2 and TRBJ1-1, with 9 positions matching TRBD1. After removal of 5 bases from V and 2 bases from J, the junction contained 9 bases not matched to a gene. This CDR3 contains 16 residues. The germline gives CDR1 SGHAT, CDR2 FQNNGV. CDR3 DNA: TGTGCCAGCAGCCTCCCACAGGGGGCCTTTAACACTGAAGCTTTCTTT. It specifies CASSLPQGAFNTEAFF.

This chain uses TRBV7-9 with TRBJ2-1; D not resolved. The CDR3 is 13 amino acids. With 4 bases removed from V and 9 bases from J, the gap between germline ends came to 13 bases. Germline CDR1 is SEHNR and CDR2 is FQNEAQ (reference sequence). CDR3 protein: CASSWAWPAEQFF. CDR3 coding DNA: TGTGCCAGCAGCTGGGCCTGGCCAGCTGAGCAGTTCTTC.

The chain joins TRBV5-1 to TRBJ1-1; D is undetermined. The CDR3 loop spans 14 amino acids. The germline V and J ends were trimmed by 4 bases and 4 bases, with 14 bases remaining between them. From germline, CDR1 is SGHRS and CDR2 YFSETQ. DNA for the CDR3: TGCGCCAGCAGCCCGAGGAGGTTCGGCACTGAAGCTTTCTTT. Translated, it gives CASSPRRFGTEAFF. Full variable domain (missing parts from reference TRBV5-1 and TRBJ1-1): KAGVTQTPRYLIKTRGQQVTLSCSPISGHRSVSWYQQTPGQGLQFLFEYFSETQRNKGNFPGRFSGRQFSNSRSEMNVSTLELGDSALYLCASSPRRFGTEAFFGQGTRLTVV.

The rearrangement links TRBV27 to TRBJ2-5, with TRBD1 matching 8 bases. The J call may not be correct, given that the DNA end is closer to TRBJ2-7. Germline V gene sequence: CDR1 MNHEY, CDR2 SMNVEV (reference sequence). This CDR3 comprises 15 residues. This CDR3 reads CASSSPRTGYNEQYF. DNA of the CDR3: TGTGCCAGCAGTTCCCCCAGGACAGGGTATAACGAGCAGTACTTC.

This chain connects TRBV7-8 to TRBJ1-6, with 8 bases lining up with TRBD1. The CDR3 runs to 17 residues. The J segment lost 2 bases and the V segment lost 6 bases, leaving 9 bases of the junction unmatched. The V gene's germline CDR1 is SGHVS and CDR2 FQNEAQ. The chain's CDR3 is CASRPGTGSTYNSPLHF. In DNA, the CDR3 is TGTGCCAGCAGACCCGGGACAGGCTCAACCTATAATTCACCCCTCCACTTT.